This passage covers 14 T cell receptor beta chains from one sample sequenced in a study of T cell changes during pregnancy in multiple sclerosis. The data were produced by immunoSEQ multiplex PCR, yet TCRdb's version contains in-frame clones alone and is incomplete. Of tens of thousands of clones in the sample, about 94% were seen once. Material: CD8+ T cells from peripheral blood mononuclear cells, obtained after pregnancy. The receptors derive from a female donor with multiple sclerosis, enrolled in a pregnancy study.

The gene calls are TRBV5-3 and TRBJ2-2; tentatively, D is TRBD1 (5 bases). TRBV5-3 is marked as an open reading frame, function uncertain. The CDR3 consists of 15 residues. Trimming pared 0 bases from V and 7 bases from J, leaving 13 bases between. CDR3 in amino acids: CARSLDRPGFGELFF. The DNA of the CDR3 is TGTGCCAGAAGCTTGGACAGGCCCGGATTCGGGGAGCTGTTTTTT.

This chain joins TRBV9 and TRBJ1-3; no definite D call. The CDR3 sequence is 12 residues long. Per the germline V gene, CDR1 is SGDLS and CDR2 is YYNGEE. V dropped 7 bases and J dropped 4 bases, with 9 bases sitting between them. In nucleotides, the CDR3 is TGTGCCAGCGAGGGCTTAGGAAACACCATATATTTT. Translated: CASEGLGNTIYF.

V usage is TRBV29-1 and J usage is TRBJ2-3; TRBD1 aligns across 8 bases. The germline V gene encodes CDR1 SQVTM and CDR2 ANQGSEA. V shed 3 bases, J shed 1 base, and the junction held 6 bases outside the gene matches. There are 15 residues in the CDR3. CDR3 sequence (DNA): TGCAGCGTTGAGAGGCAGGGGGCAGGCACAGATACGCAGTATTTT. Its translation is CSVERQGAGTDTQYF.

V is TRBV7-8 and J is TRBJ1-1, with D possibly matching TRBD1 (5 bases). CDR3 length: 16 amino acids. Germline values: CDR1 SGHVS, CDR2 FQNEAQ. The ends were cut back, 1 base at V and 0 bases at J, with 12 bases in the middle. CDR3 sequence: CASSLGGSGLNTEAFF. For the CDR3, the DNA is TGTGCCAGCAGCTTAGGCGGCTCAGGGCTGAACACTGAAGCTTTCTTT.

The chain carries TRBV6-4 and TRBJ1-1; no clear D gene. The V gene lost 2 bases and the J gene lost 3 bases, with 7 bases spanning the gap. From germline, CDR1 is MRHNA and CDR2 SNTAGT. The CDR3 is 13 residues long. The CDR3 DNA sequence: TGTGCCAGCAGTGACGGGGAGTACACTGAAGCTTTCTTT. Amino acid sequence: CASSDGEYTEAFF.

The rearrangement uses TRBV7-9 and TRBJ2-3; TRBD2 matches 9 bases. Per the germline V gene, CDR1 is SEHNR and CDR2 is FQNEAQ (reference sequence). Losses at the gene ends were 5 bases for V and 2 bases for J; bases not matched to a gene: 5. The CDR3 runs 15 residues. CDR3 nucleotide sequence: TGTGCCAGCAGCGAATTAGCGGGAGTCACAGATACGCAGTATTTT. Translating it yields CASSELAGVTDTQYF.

The V gene is TRBV13, the J gene TRBJ2-2, with D possibly being TRBD1 (6 bases). The CDR3 is 14 residues long. Trimming took 4 bases from V and 1 from J, leaving 7 bases between them. The germline gives CDR1 PRHDT, CDR2 FYEKMQ (reference sequence). CDR3 bases: TGTGCCAGCAGCTCGGACAGGAACACCGGGGAGCTGTTTTTT. Amino acid sequence: CASSSDRNTGELFF.

This clone has a single count. The chain links TRBV28 to TRBJ1-5, with a possible D match to TRBD1 (6 bases). Germline V CDR1 and CDR2: MDHEN, SYDVKM. The CDR3 spans 15 residues. V was pared by 4 bases and J by 3 bases, with 13 bases between. The CDR3 region is CASSYRVGTNQPQHF. The CDR3 DNA reads as TGTGCCAGCAGTTACAGGGTAGGGACCAATCAGCCCCAGCATTTT.

This chain links TRBV5-4 with TRBJ1-3; the D gene is possibly TRBD1 (6 bases). V was trimmed by 4 bases and J by 0 bases, leaving 17 bases between them. From germline, CDR1 is SGHNT and CDR2 YYREEE (reference sequence). The CDR3 is 17 amino acids. Written as DNA, the CDR3 is TGTGCCAGCAGCCTAGACCAGGGGACATACTCTGGAAACACCATATATTTT. It specifies CASSLDQGTYSGNTIYF.

This chain joins TRBV6-1 and TRBJ2-7; TRBD2 aligns across 9 bases. CDR3 length: 14 amino acids. The germline V gene has CDR1 MNHNS and CDR2 SASEGT. J gave up 4 bases and V 6 bases, and 7 bases lay outside the gene matches. CDR3 sequence (DNA): TGTGCCAGCAGCGGGCGGGAGGGGGCTTACGAGCAGTACTTC. Its translation is CASSGREGAYEQYF.

J is TRBJ1-1 and V is TRBV27; the D gene is possibly TRBD1 (5 bases). The germline CDR1 and CDR2 sequences are MNHEY and SMNVEV (reference sequence). V was trimmed by 5 bases and J by 2 bases, leaving 9 bases between them. The CDR3 loop spans 13 amino acids. The CDR3: CASSQQVNTEAFF. CDR3 nucleotides: TGTGCCAGCAGTCAACAGGTAAACACTGAAGCTTTCTTT.

The V and J genes are TRBV5-1 and TRBJ1-2; D perhaps matches TRBD1 (5 bases). CDR1 is SGHRS, CDR2 YFSETQ, per germline. Trimming took off 0 bases at V and 5 bases at J, with 14 bases between the two ends. The CDR3 length is 15 residues. The CDR3 region has the DNA TGCGCCAGCAGCTTGGCCGGGGGAATAGGGTATGGCTACACCTTC. The encoded protein is CASSLAGGIGYGYTF.

The chain is built from TRBV5-6 and TRBJ2-7; TRBD1 aligns across 10 bases. The junction had 8 bases not matched to a gene; V was cut back by 5 bases and J by 6 bases. This CDR3 region has 14 residues. The germline gives CDR1 SGHDT, CDR2 YYEEEE. The CDR3 region is CASSYGTGVSEQYF. CDR3 nucleotide sequence: TGTGCCAGCAGTTACGGGACAGGGGTTTCCGAGCAGTACTTC.

The V and J genes are TRBV28 and TRBJ1-1; 9 bases are a match to TRBD1. Germline V gene data show CDR1 as MDHEN and CDR2 as SYDVKM. CDR3 length: 16 residues. V was clipped by 7 bases and J by 6 bases; unmatched bases: 15. Here the CDR3 DNA reads TGTGCCAGCACTCCGGCCGGGACAGGGATCGGACCTGAAGCTTTCTTT. Translated, it gives CASTPAGTGIGPEAFF.